This is a list of T cell receptor beta chains from one sample in a study of a mutant IDH1 vaccine in newly diagnosed glioma. The protocol was immunoSEQ multiplex PCR, while the TCRdb copy is restricted to in-frame clones and leaves out a portion. The data contain around 37,000 clones, 60% to 80% of them singletons. Specimen: PBMCs, collected from a glioma patient treated with radiotherapy, temozolomide or both. Source of these receptors: a man aged 40-50 years with glioma. Some clones in this sample may be carry-over from other donors' samples. The CDR3 runs from the conserved cysteine through the conserved F or W. The order of the fields is J gene, V gene, D gene, clone size, CDR3 DNA, CDR3 protein. A D gene is named only where the DNA matches it firmly. Clone size is shown for a subset of rows, as once, few, many or a class of expanded clone.

j_gene: TRBJ1-2; v_gene: TRBV28; d_gene: TRBD1; abundance: NA; CDR3nt: TGTGCCAGCAGTTTACCCTTCGGACAGGGTAACTATGGCTACACCTTC; CDR3aa: CASSLPFGQGNYGYTF
j_gene: TRBJ1-1; v_gene: TRBV9; d_gene: NA; abundance: NA; CDR3nt: TGTGCCAGCAGCGTACAACAGAACACTGAAGCTTTCTTT; CDR3aa: CASSVQQNTEAFF
j_gene: TRBJ1-2; v_gene: TRBV5-1; d_gene: NA; abundance: NA; CDR3nt: TGCGCCAGCAGCTTGGAATCGGGTAGGAATGGCTACACCTTC; CDR3aa: CASSLESGRNGYTF
j_gene: TRBJ2-7; v_gene: TRBV29-1; d_gene: NA; abundance: few; CDR3nt: TGCAGCGTTGAAGTCGAGGGGGGGGTGCAGTACTTC; CDR3aa: CSVEVEGGVQYF
j_gene: TRBJ2-3; v_gene: TRBV5-5; d_gene: NA; abundance: once; CDR3nt: TGTGCCAGCAGCTTGGGTGGAGTCGGCACAGATACGCAGTATTTT; CDR3aa: CASSLGGVGTDTQYF
j_gene: TRBJ1-1; v_gene: TRBV10-3; d_gene: NA; abundance: NA; CDR3nt: TGTGCCATCAGTGAGTTGGAAGGGGGTGAAGCTTTCTTT; CDR3aa: CAISELEGGEAFF
j_gene: TRBJ2-1; v_gene: TRBV6-5; d_gene: NA; abundance: NA; CDR3nt: TGTGCCAGCAGTACAGGGAGAACGTACAATGAGCAGTTCTTC; CDR3aa: CASSTGRTYNEQFF
j_gene: TRBJ2-3; v_gene: TRBV27; d_gene: TRBD1; abundance: NA; CDR3nt: TGTGCCAGCAGGGGATGGGGACAGGGGGTAACAGATACGCAGTATTTT; CDR3aa: CASRGWGQGVTDTQYF
j_gene: TRBJ2-2; v_gene: TRBV7-9; d_gene: TRBD1; abundance: NA; CDR3nt: TGTGCCAGCAGTAAGTCACCGGGACAGAGGAACACCGGGGAGCTGTTTTTT; CDR3aa: CASSKSPGQRNTGELFF
j_gene: TRBJ2-1; v_gene: TRBV6-5; d_gene: TRBD2; abundance: NA; CDR3nt: TGTGCCAGCAGGCGGGGGGCCTCCTACAATGAGCAGTTCTTC; CDR3aa: CASRRGASYNEQFF
j_gene: TRBJ1-1; v_gene: TRBV6-1; d_gene: TRBD1; abundance: NA; CDR3nt: TGTGCCAGCAGTGTGGCAGGGGGCTTTGAAGCTTTCTTT; CDR3aa: CASSVAGGFEAFF
j_gene: TRBJ1-4; v_gene: TRBV9; d_gene: NA; abundance: NA; CDR3nt: TGTGCCAGCAGCGTAACGCCCGGGGATGAAAAACTGTTTTTT; CDR3aa: CASSVTPGDEKLFF
j_gene: TRBJ2-1; v_gene: TRBV5-1; d_gene: TRBD1; abundance: NA; CDR3nt: TGCGCCAGCAGCTTAATTGGACAGGGGAACAATGAGCAGTTCTTC; CDR3aa: CASSLIGQGNNEQFF
j_gene: TRBJ2-1; v_gene: TRBV7-7; d_gene: TRBD1; abundance: NA; CDR3nt: TGTGCTAGCAGCTTAGGACAGGGGATGTACAATGAGCAGTTCTTC; CDR3aa: CASSLGQGMYNEQFF
j_gene: TRBJ1-1; v_gene: TRBV11-1; d_gene: NA; abundance: few; CDR3nt: TGTGCCAGCAGCTTAAATTCGGGGCTTGAAGCTTTCTTT; CDR3aa: CASSLNSGLEAFF
j_gene: TRBJ2-3; v_gene: TRBV19; d_gene: NA; abundance: NA; CDR3nt: TGTGCCAGTAGTATAGCACAGAGCACAGATACGCAGTATTTT; CDR3aa: CASSIAQSTDTQYF
j_gene: TRBJ1-1; v_gene: TRBV19; d_gene: NA; abundance: once; CDR3nt: TGTGCCATGCAAATGGGGGTGGACACTGAAGCTTTCTTT; CDR3aa: CAMQMGVDTEAFF
j_gene: TRBJ1-5; v_gene: TRBV6-1; d_gene: NA; abundance: NA; CDR3nt: TGTGCCAGCAGTGGATACGACTCCTGGGGCAATCAGCCCCAGCATTTT; CDR3aa: CASSGYDSWGNQPQHF
j_gene: TRBJ1-2; v_gene: TRBV19; d_gene: NA; abundance: NA; CDR3nt: TGTGCCAGTAGTATACGAGCGGAGATCTTCTATGGCTACACCTTC; CDR3aa: CASSIRAEIFYGYTF
j_gene: TRBJ1-2; v_gene: TRBV5-1; d_gene: TRBD1; abundance: NA; CDR3nt: TGCGCCAGCAGGCCCCAGACAGGGGGTCTTAACTATGGCTACACCTTC; CDR3aa: CASRPQTGGLNYGYTF
j_gene: TRBJ2-3; v_gene: TRBV19; d_gene: NA; abundance: NA; CDR3nt: TGTGCCAGTAGTACCCAGACTAGCACAGATACGCAGTATTTT; CDR3aa: CASSTQTSTDTQYF
j_gene: TRBJ1-2; v_gene: TRBV11-3; d_gene: NA; abundance: NA; CDR3nt: TGTGCCAGCAGCTTAGGCGCCGGGTCGGGGGATGGCTACACCTTC; CDR3aa: CASSLGAGSGDGYTF
j_gene: TRBJ1-1; v_gene: TRBV6-5; d_gene: NA; abundance: NA; CDR3nt: TGTGCCAGCAGCCCCAGTGGACAGACCATAGGAAGAGCTTTCTTT; CDR3aa: CASSPSGQTIGRAFF
j_gene: TRBJ2-1; v_gene: TRBV4-3; d_gene: NA; abundance: NA; CDR3nt: TGCGCCAGCAGCCCAGAGGAGGGGGCAGCTCCGTTCTTC; CDR3aa: CASSPEEGAAPFF
j_gene: TRBJ2-3; v_gene: TRBV6-6; d_gene: TRBD1; abundance: NA; CDR3nt: TGTGCCAGCACCAAAACAGGGGGCGCGGGTACGCAGTATTTT; CDR3aa: CASTKTGGAGTQYF
j_gene: TRBJ2-7; v_gene: TRBV6-1; d_gene: TRBD1; abundance: NA; CDR3nt: TGTGCCAGCAGTGCGACAGGGCTCTCGATTAACTACGAGCAGTACTTC; CDR3aa: CASSATGLSINYEQYF
j_gene: TRBJ1-5; v_gene: TRBV5-1; d_gene: NA; abundance: NA; CDR3nt: TGCGCCAGCAGCTTGGTGGGAGAGGGTCAGCCCCAGCATTTT; CDR3aa: CASSLVGEGQPQHF
j_gene: TRBJ1-2; v_gene: TRBV7-2; d_gene: TRBD1; abundance: NA; CDR3nt: TGTGCCAGCACCAGGACAGGGATTAACTATGGCTACACCTTC; CDR3aa: CASTRTGINYGYTF
j_gene: TRBJ1-2; v_gene: TRBV30; d_gene: TRBD1; abundance: NA; CDR3nt: TGTGCCCGTTCACGGACAGGGAACTATGGCTACACCTTC; CDR3aa: CARSRTGNYGYTF
j_gene: TRBJ2-1; v_gene: TRBV7-8; d_gene: TRBD1; abundance: NA; CDR3nt: TGTGCCAGCAGCTTAAAGGGGCGGGACAGGAGATACAATGAGCAGTTCTTC; CDR3aa: CASSLKGRDRRYNEQFF
j_gene: TRBJ1-6; v_gene: TRBV7-3; d_gene: NA; abundance: NA; CDR3nt: TGTGCCAGCAGCTTAGACAGAAATTCACCCCTCCACTTT; CDR3aa: CASSLDRNSPLHF
j_gene: TRBJ1-5; v_gene: TRBV10-1; d_gene: NA; abundance: NA; CDR3nt: TGCGCCAGCAGTGAAGGGACGTATCAGCCCCAGCATTTT; CDR3aa: CASSEGTYQPQHF
j_gene: TRBJ2-3; v_gene: TRBV5-4; d_gene: NA; abundance: NA; CDR3nt: TGTGCCAGCAGCCCGACGGGAGTAGCCACAGATACGCAGTATTTT; CDR3aa: CASSPTGVATDTQYF
j_gene: TRBJ2-7; v_gene: TRBV6-6; d_gene: TRBD2; abundance: NA; CDR3nt: TGTGCCAGCAGGAAAGGGACTATAGGCGAGCAGTACTTC; CDR3aa: CASRKGTIGEQYF
j_gene: TRBJ2-2; v_gene: TRBV7-3; d_gene: TRBD1; abundance: medium-sized; CDR3nt: TGTGCCAGCAGTCGGACAGGGGGGAACACCGGGGAGCTGTTTTTT; CDR3aa: CASSRTGGNTGELFF
j_gene: TRBJ1-4; v_gene: TRBV6-5; d_gene: NA; abundance: NA; CDR3nt: TGTGCCAGCAGTTACTTGACTGGGACGGATGAAAAACTGTTTTTT; CDR3aa: CASSYLTGTDEKLFF
j_gene: TRBJ1-2; v_gene: TRBV19; d_gene: NA; abundance: NA; CDR3nt: TGTGCCAGTAGTCCGGCCGCTTATGGCTACACCTTC; CDR3aa: CASSPAAYGYTF
j_gene: TRBJ2-7; v_gene: TRBV5-1; d_gene: NA; abundance: once; CDR3nt: TGCGCCAGCAGCTTTTCATCCGGGGAGCCCTACGAGCAGTACTTC; CDR3aa: CASSFSSGEPYEQYF
j_gene: TRBJ1-3; v_gene: TRBV7-9; d_gene: NA; abundance: NA; CDR3nt: TGTGCCAGCAGCCGACAGCTCAACCCGGCCAGCTCTGGAAACACCATATATTTT; CDR3aa: CASSRQLNPASSGNTIYF
j_gene: TRBJ2-3; v_gene: TRBV5-1; d_gene: NA; abundance: NA; CDR3nt: TGCGCCAGCAGCTTGGATGATGACACAGATACGCAGTATTTT; CDR3aa: CASSLDDDTDTQYF
j_gene: TRBJ1-1; v_gene: TRBV5-1; d_gene: NA; abundance: medium-sized; CDR3nt: TGCGCCAGCAGCTTGGGGGGAGGGACTGAAGCTTTCTTT; CDR3aa: CASSLGGGTEAFF
j_gene: TRBJ2-3; v_gene: TRBV4-1; d_gene: TRBD2; abundance: NA; CDR3nt: TGCGCCAGCAGCCGGGGACTAGCGGGGGGGCGCACAGATACGCAGTATTTT; CDR3aa: CASSRGLAGGRTDTQYF
j_gene: TRBJ2-1; v_gene: TRBV9; d_gene: TRBD2; abundance: NA; CDR3nt: TGTGCCAGCAGCGCCGGACTAGCGGGCTACAATGAGCAGTTCTTC; CDR3aa: CASSAGLAGYNEQFF
j_gene: TRBJ1-1; v_gene: TRBV29-1; d_gene: NA; abundance: few; CDR3nt: TGCAGCGTTGGGCGGATCAACACTGAAGCTTTCTTT; CDR3aa: CSVGRINTEAFF
j_gene: TRBJ2-1; v_gene: TRBV28; d_gene: NA; abundance: NA; CDR3nt: TGTGCCAGCAGCCCAGGGGAGTCCTCCTACAATGAGCAGTTCTTC; CDR3aa: CASSPGESSYNEQFF
j_gene: TRBJ1-2; v_gene: TRBV28; d_gene: TRBD1; abundance: NA; CDR3nt: TGTGCCAGCAGCATCTCGGGACAGAACTATGGCTACACCTTC; CDR3aa: CASSISGQNYGYTF
j_gene: TRBJ2-2; v_gene: TRBV9; d_gene: NA; abundance: NA; CDR3nt: TGTGCCAGCAACCGACAGGAGAGCACCGGGGAGCTGTTTTTT; CDR3aa: CASNRQESTGELFF
j_gene: TRBJ1-2; v_gene: TRBV30; d_gene: TRBD1; abundance: NA; CDR3nt: TGTGCCTGGAGAGATGGGACAGGGGTAGGCGGCTACACCTTC; CDR3aa: CAWRDGTGVGGYTF
j_gene: TRBJ2-7; v_gene: TRBV4-2; d_gene: TRBD2; abundance: NA; CDR3nt: TGTGCCAGCAGCCAAGATAGCGGGGGGGCCTACGAGCAGTACTTC; CDR3aa: CASSQDSGGAYEQYF
j_gene: TRBJ1-3; v_gene: TRBV10-2; d_gene: NA; abundance: NA; CDR3nt: TGCGCCAGCAGTGAGGTTACAACAGGCGGCTTTGGAAACACCATATATTTT; CDR3aa: CASSEVTTGGFGNTIYF
j_gene: TRBJ2-5; v_gene: TRBV7-9; d_gene: NA; abundance: once; CDR3nt: TGTGCCAGCAGCTACGGGGGCCAAGAGACCCAGTACTTC; CDR3aa: CASSYGGQETQYF
j_gene: TRBJ2-4; v_gene: TRBV27; d_gene: NA; abundance: few; CDR3nt: TGTGCCAGCAGTTCCACATGGGAACTCCAAAACATTCAGTACTTC; CDR3aa: CASSSTWELQNIQYF
j_gene: TRBJ1-4; v_gene: TRBV5-4; d_gene: NA; abundance: NA; CDR3nt: TGTGCCAGCAGCGAAACAGGGTACAGTGAAAAACTGTTTTTT; CDR3aa: CASSETGYSEKLFF
j_gene: TRBJ2-7; v_gene: TRBV6-1; d_gene: NA; abundance: NA; CDR3nt: TGTGCCAGCAGAGTACCTACGACAAGGTCAGAGCAGTACTTC; CDR3aa: CASRVPTTRSEQYF
j_gene: TRBJ2-7; v_gene: TRBV18; d_gene: NA; abundance: NA; CDR3nt: TGTGCCAGCTCACCAAGTTTGCAGGAGCAGTACTTC; CDR3aa: CASSPSLQEQYF
j_gene: TRBJ1-2; v_gene: TRBV6-6; d_gene: NA; abundance: NA; CDR3nt: TGTGCCAGCAGTATAAGGGACGCTTACTATGGCTACACCTTC; CDR3aa: CASSIRDAYYGYTF
j_gene: TRBJ1-2; v_gene: TRBV4-1; d_gene: TRBD1; abundance: NA; CDR3nt: TGCGCCAGCAGCTTCCAGGGGGGAGACTATGGCTACACCTTC; CDR3aa: CASSFQGGDYGYTF
j_gene: TRBJ1-1; v_gene: TRBV18; d_gene: TRBD1; abundance: few; CDR3nt: TGTGCCAGCTCACTCACAGGGGTGAACACTGAAGCTTTCTTT; CDR3aa: CASSLTGVNTEAFF
j_gene: TRBJ1-4; v_gene: TRBV15; d_gene: NA; abundance: once; CDR3nt: TGTGCCACCAGCCCCCTGGGTAGGGTCCAGGGTATCCAACTTTCTAATGAAAAACTGTTTTTT; CDR3aa: CATSPLGRVQGIQLSNEKLFF